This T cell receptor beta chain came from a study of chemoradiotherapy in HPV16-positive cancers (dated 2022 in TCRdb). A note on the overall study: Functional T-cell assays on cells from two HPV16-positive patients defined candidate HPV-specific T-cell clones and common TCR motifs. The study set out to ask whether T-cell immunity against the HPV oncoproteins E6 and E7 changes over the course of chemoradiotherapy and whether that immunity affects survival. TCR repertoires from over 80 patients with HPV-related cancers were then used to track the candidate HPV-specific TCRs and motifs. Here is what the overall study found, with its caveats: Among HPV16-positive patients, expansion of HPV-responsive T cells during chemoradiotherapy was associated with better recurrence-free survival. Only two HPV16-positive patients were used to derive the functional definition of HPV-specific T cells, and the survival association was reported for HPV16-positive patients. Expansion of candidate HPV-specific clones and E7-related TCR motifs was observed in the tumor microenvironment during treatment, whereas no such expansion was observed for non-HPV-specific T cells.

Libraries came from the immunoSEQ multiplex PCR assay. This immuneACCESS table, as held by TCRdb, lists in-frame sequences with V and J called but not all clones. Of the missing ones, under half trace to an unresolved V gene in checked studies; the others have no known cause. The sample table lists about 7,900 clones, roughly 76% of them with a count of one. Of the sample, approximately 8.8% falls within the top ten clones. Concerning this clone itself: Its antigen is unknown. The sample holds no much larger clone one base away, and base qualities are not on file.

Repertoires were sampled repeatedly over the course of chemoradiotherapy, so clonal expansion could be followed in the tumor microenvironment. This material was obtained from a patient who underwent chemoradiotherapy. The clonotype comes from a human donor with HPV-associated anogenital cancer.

The CDR3: CASSGDTNTGELFF. The nucleotide sequence is TGTGCCAGCAGTGGGGACACGAACACCGGGGAGCTGTTTTTT. The chain employs TRBV27 and TRBJ2-2; D gene: possibly TRBD1, on 6 matching bases. Inclusive of the bounding cysteine and phenylalanine, the CDR3 is 14 residues long. Only the CDR3 DNA stays, 42 bases, in frame from base 1. CDR1 and CDR2 are drawn from the germline V gene (reference sequence): MNHEY, SMNVEV. V is pared back by 5 bases and J by 0 bases, with 7 bases lying between the germline termini.